The 32 T cell receptor beta chains below come from one sample, sequenced in a study of blood T cell repertoires in COVID-19. Assay: immunoSEQ multiplex PCR; the TCRdb copy retains only in-frame clones and omits some. The table includes about 150,000 clones, 76% detected once. The sample consisted of peripheral blood. Receptor source: a woman aged 80 or older with acute or convalescent COVID-19.

The V call is TRBV10-3, the J call TRBJ2-1; TRBD2 agrees at 8 bases. Germline V CDR1 and CDR2: ENHRY, SYGVKD. CDR3 length equals 14 residues. V was pared by 5 bases and J by 8 bases, with 8 bases of the junction left unmatched. CDR3 protein: CAISRAGEGDEQFF. The CDR3 DNA reads as TGTGCCATCAGTAGAGCGGGAGAAGGCGATGAGCAGTTCTTC.

V and J are TRBV7-9 and TRBJ2-3; TRBD1 matches 8 bases. The V gene's germline CDR1 is SEHNR and CDR2 FQNEAQ (reference sequence). After removal of 1 base from V and 6 bases from J, the junction contained 6 bases not matched to a gene. This CDR3 has 15 residues. The CDR3 protein is CASSLEGRGPDTQYF. The CDR3 region has the DNA TGTGCCAGCAGCTTAGAGGGCAGGGGGCCGGATACGCAGTATTTT.

The chain carries TRBV6-5 and TRBJ2-2, with D uncertain. Germline assignment: CDR1 MNHEY and CDR2 SVGAGI. V lost 5 bases and J lost 1, with 8 bases in between. The CDR3 has 14 residues. CDR3 in DNA: TGTGCCAGCAGTACAGAACGGAACACCGGGGAGCTGTTTTTT. This gives the protein CASSTERNTGELFF.

This clone was counted only a few times. This chain joins TRBV10-3 and TRBJ2-7, with D possibly being TRBD2 (5 bases). Trimming pared 2 bases from V and 0 bases from J, leaving 11 bases between. CDR1 and CDR2 (germline): ENHRY, SYGVKD. This CDR3 has 15 amino acids. CDR3 protein: CAISELAITSYEQYF. Written as DNA, the CDR3 is TGTGCCATCAGTGAGCTAGCCATTACCTCCTACGAGCAGTACTTC.

This chain uses TRBV5-1 with TRBJ1-3; 7 bases fit TRBD1. V shed 2 bases, J shed 4 bases, and the junction held 9 bases outside the gene matches. The CDR3 is made up of 16 amino acids. Germline V gives CDR1 SGHRS, CDR2 YFSETQ. Here the CDR3 reads CASSFIPGGSGNTIYF. CDR3 bases: TGCGCCAGCAGCTTCATTCCAGGGGGTTCCGGAAACACCATATATTTT.

The chain couples TRBV13 to TRBJ2-1; D is undetermined. V lost 0 bases and J 5 bases, leaving 17 bases between the germline ends. Germline V gene lookup returns CDR1 PRHDT and CDR2 FYEKMQ (reference sequence). The CDR3 length is 17 residues. The CDR3 coding sequence is TGTGCCAGCAGCTTAGGCCCGTCCGGGTTGGCCAACAATGAGCAGTTCTTC. Translation gives CASSLGPSGLANNEQFF. Based on the CDR3 plus reference TRBV13 and TRBJ2-1, the full variable domain is AAGVIQSPRHLIKEKRETATLKCYPIPRHDTVYWYQQGPGQDPQFLISFYEKMQSDKGSIPDRFSAQQFSDYHSELNMSSLELGDSALYFCASSLGPSGLANNEQFFGPGTRLTVL.

The chain couples TRBV30 to TRBJ1-1; the D gene is possibly TRBD1 (5 bases). This CDR3 has 15 residues. The V gene lost 4 bases and the J gene lost 1 base, with 16 bases spanning the gap. CDR1 is GTSNPN and CDR2 is SVGIG in the germline V gene (reference sequence). The CDR3 loop is CAWIGLRGRNTEAFF. In DNA form, the CDR3 reads TGTGCCTGGATCGGTTTGCGGGGGAGGAACACTGAAGCTTTCTTT.

The genes are TRBV6-5 and TRBJ1-3, with D possibly TRBD1 on 6 matching bases. CDR3 length: 14 amino acids. V was pared by 7 bases and J by 0 bases, with 10 bases between. CDR1 is MNHEY, CDR2 SVGAGI, per germline. This CDR3 is CASTTDSSGNTIYF. The CDR3 DNA reads as TGTGCCAGCACCACGGACAGCTCTGGAAACACCATATATTTT.

The rearrangement uses TRBV6-5 and TRBJ1-4; 8 bases match TRBD1. The CDR3 extends over 14 amino acids. The ends lost 4 bases at V and 5 bases at J; junction bases unmatched: 3. CDR1 is MNHEY and CDR2 is SVGAGI in the germline V gene. The CDR3 DNA follows: TGTGCCAGCAGTTTGAACAGGGGGAATGAAAAACTGTTTTTT. Its translation: CASSLNRGNEKLFF.

The rearrangement joins TRBV5-8 to TRBJ1-5; the D gene is possibly TRBD1 (6 bases). The CDR3 extends over 13 amino acids. Trimming took off 3 bases at V and 5 bases at J, with 9 bases between the two ends. The germline gives CDR1 SGHTS, CDR2 YDEGEE. The CDR3 reads CASSWGHHQPQHF. The CDR3 bases are TGTGCCAGCAGCTGGGGGCATCATCAGCCCCAGCATTTT.

This clone was counted between two and nine times. The gene calls are TRBV5-6 and TRBJ1-4, with 8 bases fitting TRBD1. J lost 7 bases, V lost 3 bases, and 8 bases had no gene match. CDR1 SGHDT and CDR2 YYEEEE come from the germline V gene. The CDR3 is made up of 15 amino acids. The CDR3 spells CASSSQGAFLEKLFF. The CDR3 DNA reads TGTGCCAGCAGCTCCCAGGGGGCCTTCCTTGAAAAACTGTTTTTT.

This clone was detected only a few times. V and J are TRBV30 and TRBJ1-2, with 8 bases fitting TRBD1. The CDR3 totals 14 residues. Germline CDR1 is GTSNPN and CDR2 is SVGIG (reference sequence). V was clipped by 2 bases and J by 4 bases; unmatched bases: 6. CDR3 nucleotides: TGTGCCTGGAGTTCGACAGGGGTTACCTATGGCTACACCTTC. It is translated as CAWSSTGVTYGYTF.

V and J are TRBV2 and TRBJ1-4; D gene unclear. The germline gives CDR1 SNHLY, CDR2 FYNNEI. This CDR3 contains 13 residues. V was pared by 6 bases and J by 11 bases, with 16 bases between. This CDR3 reads CASRDGTSEKLFF. The CDR3 nucleotides read TGTGCCAGCAGAGACGGTACATCGGAGAAACTGTTTTTT.

This sequence joins TRBV10-3 and TRBJ2-4, with 10 bases aligning to TRBD2. The CDR3 is 17 amino acids. Unmatched junction bases numbered 9, after V lost 1 base and J lost 6 bases. Germline-derived CDR1 and CDR2 are ENHRY and SYGVKD. CDR3 in DNA: TGTGCCATCAGTGAGTACCAGGGACTAGCGACGGCAAACATTCAGTACTTC. Protein sequence: CAISEYQGLATANIQYF.

The J gene is TRBJ2-3, the V gene TRBV5-1, with 10 bases aligning to TRBD2. Germline V gene sequence: CDR1 SGHRS, CDR2 YFSETQ. The CDR3 length is 17 residues. The V segment lost 4 bases and the J segment 1 base; nucleotides outside the gene matches: 9. The CDR3, as DNA: TGCGCCAGCAGCCCGGAAGCTAGCGGGAGTGGCACAGATACGCAGTATTTT. Protein: CASSPEASGSGTDTQYF.

V and J are TRBV19 and TRBJ1-5; TRBD1 is a possible D gene (5 bases). Germline-derived CDR1 and CDR2 are LNHDA and SQIVND (reference sequence). V was clipped by 0 bases and J by 0 bases, with 12 bases between them. The CDR3 consists of 17 residues. The CDR3 DNA reads TGTGCCAGTAGTATAGAAGGGGCAGGGAATAGCAATCAGCCCCAGCATTTT. Encoded protein: CASSIEGAGNSNQPQHF.

The chain employs TRBV7-8 and TRBJ1-6; D is unresolved. This CDR3 has 17 amino acids. CDR1 is SGHVS and CDR2 is FQNEAQ in the germline V gene. The V end was cut by 2 bases, the J end by 6 bases, with 17 bases between. CDR3 region: CASSLSRVFLRNSPLHF. In DNA, the CDR3 is TGTGCCAGCAGCTTATCTCGGGTTTTTCTACGTAATTCACCCCTCCACTTT.

The CDR3 loop is CASSSGQTFNYGYTF. CDR3 DNA: TGTGCCAGCAGCTCAGGACAGACTTTTAACTATGGCTACACCTTC. The chain employs TRBV5-5 and TRBJ1-2; maybe TRBD1 (6 bases). Deletions cut 3 bases from V and 1 base from J, with 13 bases between. The length of the CDR3 is 15 residues. Germline lookup yields CDR1 SGHKS and CDR2 YYEKEE (reference sequence).

The gene calls are TRBV9 and TRBJ2-1; 8 bases line up with TRBD2. The CDR3 length is 19 residues. The J segment lost 0 bases and the V segment lost 0 bases, leaving 11 bases of the junction unmatched. CDR1 SGDLS and CDR2 YYNGEE come from the germline V gene. The CDR3: CASSVEGAGAPSSYNEQFF. CDR3 bases: TGTGCCAGCAGCGTAGAAGGAGCGGGGGCCCCAAGCTCCTACAATGAGCAGTTCTTC.

This chain connects TRBV30 to TRBJ2-2; 8 nucleotides line up with TRBD1. Unmatched junction bases numbered 5, after V lost 4 bases and J lost 7 bases. This CDR3 comprises 13 residues. Germline-derived CDR1 and CDR2 are GTSNPN and SVGIG (reference sequence). Here the CDR3 reads CAWMQGAIGELFF. The CDR3 nucleotides read TGTGCCTGGATGCAGGGGGCGATCGGGGAGCTGTTTTTT.

CDR3 amino acids: CASSLQAGDTDTQYF. The DNA for the CDR3 is TGTGCCAGCAGCTTGCAAGCGGGGGACACAGATACGCAGTATTTT. The rearrangement joins TRBV5-4 to TRBJ2-3, with 8 bases fitting TRBD2. The length of the CDR3 is 15 residues. J gave up 2 bases and V 1 base, and 3 bases lay outside the gene matches. The germline gives CDR1 SGHNT, CDR2 YYREEE (reference sequence).

This chain links TRBV5-1 with TRBJ1-3; TRBD1 aligns across 8 bases. Per the germline V gene, CDR1 is SGHRS and CDR2 is YFSETQ. Trimming at V came to 4 bases and at J to 1 base, leaving 7 bases not matched to a gene. CDR3 length equals 16 residues. CDR3 in DNA: TGCGCCAGCAGCCCTGGGACAGGCCTATCTGGAAACACCATATATTTT. Residues: CASSPGTGLSGNTIYF.

To note about this clone: Other DNA sequences from this sample encode an identical CDR3 as well. The chain couples TRBV18 to TRBJ1-6, with 9 positions matching TRBD1. V gave up 3 bases and J gave up 4 bases; unmatched junction bases: 1. CDR3 length: 15 amino acids. Germline CDR1 KGHSH, CDR2 LQKENI. DNA of the CDR3: TGTGCCAGCTCACCGGGACAGGGTTATAATTCACCCCTCCACTTT. Protein: CASSPGQGYNSPLHF.

The chain uses TRBV6-5 and TRBJ1-1, with D possibly being TRBD1 (5 bases). This CDR3 spans 15 amino acids. Per germline, CDR1 MNHEY and CDR2 SVGAGI. V lost 6 bases and J lost 4, with 18 bases in between. The DNA of the CDR3 is TGTGCCAGCAGCAGGACGCTCCTGGGGGGCACTGAAGCTTTCTTT. The encoded protein is CASSRTLLGGTEAFF.

The V gene is TRBV5-1, the J gene TRBJ2-1; 7 bases align to TRBD2. CDR1 SGHRS and CDR2 YFSETQ come from the germline V gene. The CDR3 has 13 residues. The trim removed 7 bases at V and 7 bases at J, leaving 8 bases unmatched. The CDR3 DNA sequence: TGCGCCAGCGAGGAGGGAGGGAGGAATGAGCAGTTCTTC. It translates to CASEEGGRNEQFF.

V and J are TRBV5-4 and TRBJ2-2; D not resolved. CDR3 size: 16 residues. Germline CDR1 SGHNT, CDR2 YYREEE (reference sequence). Trimming removed 0 bases from V and 0 bases from J, with 9 bases in between. CDR3 bases: TGTGCCAGCAGCTTGGCTGGGCAGCCGAACACCGGGGAGCTGTTTTTT. Protein: CASSLAGQPNTGELFF.

The chain couples TRBV7-8 to TRBJ2-1, with 10 bases aligning to TRBD1. Germline V gives CDR1 SGHVS, CDR2 FQNEAQ. V was pared by 1 base and J by 4 bases, with 16 bases of the junction left unmatched. CDR3 length: 20 residues. The CDR3: CASSLGYRDRGNTRYNEQFF. As DNA, the CDR3 is TGTGCCAGCAGCTTAGGGTACCGGGACAGGGGTAATACTCGGTACAATGAGCAGTTCTTC.

The chain recombines TRBV19 with TRBJ2-5; 9 bases align to TRBD2. CDR3 length equals 15 residues. Germline V CDR1 and CDR2: LNHDA, SQIVND (reference sequence). The V and J ends lost 2 bases and 4 bases, in that order; junction bases with no gene match: 5. For the CDR3, the DNA is TGTGCCAGTAGTATAAATGGCGGGGGGGGAGAGACCCAGTACTTC. It codes for CASSINGGGGETQYF.

The chain uses TRBV5-1 and TRBJ2-3, with D tentatively TRBD2 (5 bases). V was cut by 8 bases and J by 1 base, with 14 bases left in between. CDR3 length: 14 amino acids. Germline loops: CDR1 SGHRS, CDR2 YFSETQ. Here the CDR3 reads CASTPTEGTDTQYF. In DNA, the CDR3 is TGCGCCAGTACACCCACGGAGGGCACAGATACGCAGTATTTT.

This clone occurred a few times. The J gene is TRBJ1-1, the V gene TRBV4-2; 9 nucleotides align to TRBD1. Trimming removed 1 base from V and 5 bases from J; junction bases left unmatched: 5. CDR3 length equals 15 residues. CDR1 is LGHNA, CDR2 YNFKEQ, per germline. Written as DNA, the CDR3 is TGTGCCAGCAGCCAAGCCGGCGGACAGGGGACTGAAGCTTTCTTT. Translating it yields CASSQAGGQGTEAFF.

V and J are TRBV2 and TRBJ1-1; tentatively, D is TRBD1 (5 bases). Germline values: CDR1 SNHLY, CDR2 FYNNEI. This CDR3 region has 14 residues. V was clipped by 8 bases and J by 1 base, with 14 bases between them. The CDR3, as DNA: TGTGCCAGCGGGGGACTACAGAGGAACACTGAAGCTTTCTTT. Its protein product is CASGGLQRNTEAFF.

The V gene is TRBV6-6, the J gene TRBJ1-5; the D gene is possibly TRBD1 (5 bases). The germline V and J ends were trimmed by 5 bases and 2 bases, with 16 bases remaining between them. CDR1 is MNHNY, CDR2 SVGAGI, per germline (reference sequence). The CDR3 runs 16 residues. CDR3 sequence: CASSPRDSGRNQPQHF. The CDR3 DNA is TGTGCCAGCAGTCCCCGGGACTCCGGCCGCAATCAGCCCCAGCATTTT.